This is a list of T cell receptor beta chains from one sample in a study of blood T cell repertoires in COVID-19. Data came from immunoSEQ multiplex PCR; TCRdb stores just in-frame clones and leaves some out. Among some 110,000 clones listed, about 80% were seen once. Material: peripheral blood. The receptor source for this set is a man between 65 and 85 years old with acute or convalescent COVID-19. Each CDR3 is given with its conserved first and last residue. A D gene is named only where the DNA matches it firmly. Clone size appears in some rows only: once, few, many, or a class for an expanded clone.

V gene	D gene	clone size	J gene	CDR3 protein	CDR3 DNA
TRBV4-3	TRBD1	NA	TRBJ1-1	CASSEGTENTEAFF	TGCGCCAGCAGCGAAGGGACAGAGAACACTGAAGCTTTCTTT
TRBV28	TRBD2	once	TRBJ2-2	CASSSGAGRAVGGELFF	TGTGCCAGCAGTTCCGGGGCTGGGAGGGCCGTCGGCGGGGAGCTGTTTTTT
TRBV6-5	NA	NA	TRBJ1-1	CASSLGRLEAAFF	TGTGCCAGCAGTTTAGGTCGCCTTGAGGCAGCTTTCTTT
TRBV7-9	NA	NA	TRBJ1-1	CASNLVALNTEAFF	TGTGCCAGCAACTTGGTGGCCTTGAACACTGAAGCTTTCTTT
TRBV7-2	NA	NA	TRBJ2-4	CASSSATRAQGIQYF	TGTGCCAGCAGCTCCGCTACAAGAGCCCAGGGGATTCAGTACTTC
TRBV10-3	NA	once	TRBJ1-2	CAISVGGDNYGYTF	TGTGCCATCAGTGTCGGAGGGGATAACTATGGCTACACCTTC
TRBV7-3	NA	NA	TRBJ2-6	CASSSSGARSGANVLTF	TGTGCCAGCAGCTCCTCAGGTGCCCGTTCTGGGGCCAACGTCCTGACTTTC
TRBV3-1/TRBV3-2	TRBD2	NA	TRBJ2-1	CASSPSLAGEVNEQFF	TGTGCCAGCAGCCCCTCGTTAGCGGGAGAGGTGAATGAGCAGTTCTTC
TRBV19	NA	NA	TRBJ1-1	CASSETGRTEAFF	TGTGCCAGTAGTGAAACAGGGCGCACTGAAGCTTTCTTT
TRBV12-3/TRBV12-4	TRBD1	NA	TRBJ1-1	CASRPGQGTEAFF	TGTGCCAGCAGGCCGGGACAGGGCACTGAAGCTTTCTTT
TRBV5-4	NA	NA	TRBJ2-5	CASSFLVQETQYF	TGTGCCAGCAGCTTCCTAGTGCAAGAGACCCAGTACTTC
TRBV3-1/TRBV3-2	TRBD1	NA	TRBJ2-3	CASSQGYRGRTRKYF	TGTGCCAGCAGCCAAGGATACAGGGGGCGGACAAGGAAGTATTTT
TRBV11-2	TRBD1	NA	TRBJ2-2	CASTRTGTATGELFF	TGTGCCAGCACAAGGACAGGGACAGCCACCGGGGAGCTGTTTTTT
TRBV2	NA	once	TRBJ1-2	CTTDGGGGYTF	TGTACCACCGATGGAGGCGGTGGCTACACCTTC
TRBV7-3	TRBD2	NA	TRBJ2-1	CASSSSSGIDNEQFF	TGTGCCAGCAGCTCATCTAGCGGGATTGACAATGAGCAGTTCTTC
TRBV10-3	TRBD1	NA	TRBJ1-3	CAIDRGSGNTIYF	TGTGCCATCGACAGGGGATCTGGAAACACCATATATTTT